In its sample, the clone carrying this T cell receptor (beta chain) was seen many times. What it binds is not known. This sample was included in a study of T cells in Graves' hyperthyroidism and ophthalmopathy. The V and J ends lost 7 bases and 1 base respectively, with 16 bases between them. CDR3 length equals 15 residues. Germline V gives CDR1 ENHRY, CDR2 SYGVKD. In patients aged 18 to 65, hyperthyroidism was newly diagnosed, with duration under 2 months. Study results and limitations: Ophthalmopathy got predicted by the model a median about six months before its onset. Peripheral blood also featured most of the thyroid clonotypes expanded above 0.001.

What was amplified from RNA transcripts were TCR beta CDR3 regions. HTBI primers drove first-round RT-PCR of the TCR CDR3. TCRdb re-derived calls from the multiplex PCR reads in MiXCR, one entry per CDR3 protein. The sample includes 350,000 to 400,000 distinct CDR3 sequences, 14% of them seen just once. The TCR was taken from an older woman with Graves' hyperthyroidism. Sequencing input: blood. The chain joins TRBV10-3 to TRBJ1-2; D gene uncertain. The CDR3 DNA follows: TGTGCCATCAATAAACATAAAACGCTTAACTATGGCTACACCTTC. This encodes CAINKHKTLNYGYTF.